This TCR beta chain was recorded in a study of cytomegalovirus exposure and HLA in healthy donors. General study findings and limits: Sequencing artifact likely explains a cluster of highly shared sequence variants.

13 Jbeta primers and 60 Vbeta primers were used for the PCR. Profiled with immunoSEQ multiplex PCR; TCRdb holds only in-frame clones, not every one. Of around 150,000 clones listed, about 61% are singletons. Comment on this clone: The antigen is not known.

Healthy individuals who donated bone marrow served as the donors. CDR1 and CDR2 from the germline V gene are SGDLS and YYNGEE. The CDR3 sequence is 13 residues long. V was trimmed by 0 bases and J by 3 bases, leaving 6 bases between them. This sequence originates from a woman between 40 and 55 years old in good health and CMV-seronegative. This chain connects TRBV9 to TRBJ2-5; no reliable D call. Sequencing used PBMCs. CDR3 in DNA: TGTGCCAGCAGCGTAGGTCGGGAAGAGACCCAGTACTTC. Amino acids: CASSVGREETQYF.